Listed below are T cell receptor beta chains from one sample, sequenced in a study of T cell repertoires and leukemia-associated antigens. No antigen is known for these receptors. TCRdb fed the 5' RACE reads into MiXCR, producing one record per CDR3 protein. The sample has approximately 12,000 distinct CDR3 sequences; about 40% are singletons. Input material: CD3+ T cells sorted from blood and cultured. Every receptor here comes from a female donor in good health. CDR3s include the opening cysteine and the closing phenylalanine or tryptophan. A D gene is named only where the DNA matches it firmly. Clone size appears in some rows only: once, few, many, or a class for an expanded clone.

D gene: NA
clone size: NA
V gene: TRBV6-4
J gene: TRBJ2-5
CDR3 protein: CASSDSPGSGETQYF
CDR3 DNA: TGTGCCAGCAGTGACTCTCCCGGGAGCGGGGAGACCCAGTACTTC

D gene: NA
clone size: NA
V gene: TRBV29-1
J gene: TRBJ2-7
CDR3 protein: CSVSTGGADWISYEQYF
CDR3 DNA: TGCAGCGTTTCCACAGGGGGGGCGGACTGGATCTCCTACGAGCAGTACTTC

D gene: NA
clone size: many
V gene: TRBV6-1
J gene: TRBJ2-7
CDR3 protein: CASSEFGGPIYEQYF
CDR3 DNA: TGTGCCAGCAGTGAATTCGGCGGGCCCATATACGAGCAGTACTTC

D gene: NA
clone size: many
V gene: TRBV4-1
J gene: TRBJ2-1
CDR3 protein: CASSPGVGQFF
CDR3 DNA: TGCGCCAGCAGCCCGGGGGTCGGGCAGTTCTTC

D gene: TRBD2
clone size: many
V gene: TRBV3-1
J gene: TRBJ2-1
CDR3 protein: CASSRLAGESEQFF
CDR3 DNA: TGTGCCAGCTCTAGACTAGCCGGGGAGAGTGAGCAGTTCTTC

D gene: NA
clone size: many
V gene: TRBV19
J gene: TRBJ1-5
CDR3 protein: CASSIGNQPQHF
CDR3 DNA: TGTGCCAGTAGTATAGGAAATCAGCCCCAGCATTTT

D gene: TRBD2
clone size: NA
V gene: TRBV7-8
J gene: TRBJ2-7
CDR3 protein: CASSRVRLAGGPDEQYF
CDR3 DNA: TGTGCCAGCAGCAGGGTTCGACTGGCGGGAGGGCCGGACGAGCAGTACTTC

D gene: NA
clone size: many
V gene: TRBV21-1
J gene: TRBJ1-4
CDR3 protein: CASSGRVFEKLFF
CDR3 DNA: TGTGCCAGCAGCGGCAGGGTGTTCGAAAAACTGTTTTTT

D gene: NA
clone size: medium-sized
V gene: TRBV20-1
J gene: TRBJ2-3
CDR3 protein: CSGCQYTDTQYF
CDR3 DNA: TGCAGTGGTTGTCAGTACACAGATACGCAGTATTTT

D gene: NA
clone size: once
V gene: TRBV19
J gene: TRBJ1-4
CDR3 protein: CASRDLGDEKLFF
CDR3 DNA: TGTGCCAGTAGGGATTTGGGCGATGAAAAACTGTTTTTT

D gene: NA
clone size: NA
V gene: TRBV24-1
J gene: TRBJ1-2
CDR3 protein: CATSFGVGGYAF
CDR3 DNA: TGTGCCACCAGTTTCGGAGTCGGAGGCTACGCCTTC

D gene: NA
clone size: many
V gene: TRBV4-2
J gene: TRBJ2-3
CDR3 protein: CASSQDGSWGSTDTQYF
CDR3 DNA: TGTGCCAGCAGCCAAGATGGGAGCTGGGGTAGCACAGATACGCAGTATTTT

D gene: NA
clone size: NA
V gene: TRBV20-1
J gene: TRBJ2-1
CDR3 protein: CSARDRMGPGPGSNEQFF
CDR3 DNA: TGCAGTGCTAGAGATAGGATGGGTCCGGGTCCCGGAAGCAATGAGCAGTTCTTC

D gene: NA
clone size: many
V gene: TRBV28
J gene: TRBJ1-2
CDR3 protein: CASSVGTNYGYTF
CDR3 DNA: TGTGCCAGCTCCGTGGGCACTAACTATGGCTACACCTTC

D gene: NA
clone size: medium-sized
V gene: TRBV5-1
J gene: TRBJ2-7
CDR3 protein: CASSLEVGYYEQYF
CDR3 DNA: TGCGCCAGCAGCTTGGAAGTGGGGTACTACGAGCAGTACTTC

D gene: NA
clone size: NA
V gene: TRBV15
J gene: TRBJ1-2
CDR3 protein: CATSRVRAGYGYTF
CDR3 DNA: TGTGCCACCAGCAGAGTCCGGGCGGGCTATGGCTACACCTTC

D gene: NA
clone size: NA
V gene: TRBV24-1
J gene: TRBJ1-1
CDR3 protein: CATSDPPGSGRTNTEAFF
CDR3 DNA: TGTGCCACCAGTGATCCACCTGGTAGCGGGAGGACCAACACTGAAGCTTTCTTT

D gene: NA
clone size: NA
V gene: TRBV5-1
J gene: TRBJ2-7
CDR3 protein: CAGSSIGTPSERYF
CDR3 DNA: TGCGCCGGCAGCTCCATTGGGACGCCCTCCGAGCGGTACTTC

D gene: NA
clone size: NA
V gene: TRBV5-1
J gene: TRBJ2-5
CDR3 protein: CASSLIGETQYF
CDR3 DNA: TGCGCCAGCAGCTTAATTGGGGAGACCCAGTACTTC

D gene: NA
clone size: few
V gene: TRBV6-6
J gene: TRBJ2-1
CDR3 protein: CASTTASGQGSEQFF
CDR3 DNA: TGTGCCAGCACTACCGCTTCGGGTCAGGGCAGTGAGCAGTTCTTC

D gene: TRBD1
clone size: NA
V gene: TRBV15
J gene: TRBJ2-7
CDR3 protein: CATSRDRTGGLHEQYF
CDR3 DNA: TGTGCCACCAGCAGAGATAGGACAGGGGGCCTCCACGAGCAGTACTTC

D gene: NA
clone size: NA
V gene: TRBV7-3
J gene: TRBJ2-5
CDR3 protein: CASSKTTGVGSETQYF
CDR3 DNA: TGTGCCAGCAGCAAAACGACAGGTGTGGGATCAGAGACCCAGTACTTC

D gene: TRBD2
clone size: medium-sized
V gene: TRBV29-1
J gene: TRBJ2-1
CDR3 protein: CSVEWREGNEQFF
CDR3 DNA: TGCAGCGTTGAATGGCGGGAGGGAAATGAGCAGTTCTTC

D gene: TRBD1
clone size: NA
V gene: TRBV5-1
J gene: TRBJ1-1
CDR3 protein: CASSLEQGARTEAFF
CDR3 DNA: TGCGCCAGCAGCTTGGAGCAGGGGGCGCGAACTGAAGCTTTCTTT

D gene: NA
clone size: NA
V gene: TRBV11-2
J gene: TRBJ2-7
CDR3 protein: CASSRQGQLTYEQYF
CDR3 DNA: TGTGCCAGCAGCCGGCAGGGTCAACTCACCTACGAGCAGTACTTC

D gene: NA
clone size: NA
V gene: TRBV5-1
J gene: TRBJ2-7
CDR3 protein: CASSRDGPYEQYF
CDR3 DNA: TGCGCCAGCAGCCGGGACGGACCCTACGAGCAGTACTTC

D gene: NA
clone size: many
V gene: TRBV11-2
J gene: TRBJ2-5
CDR3 protein: CASSSRMGRQETQYF
CDR3 DNA: TGTGCCAGCAGCTCCCGCATGGGTCGGCAAGAGACCCAGTACTTC

D gene: TRBD2
clone size: NA
V gene: TRBV29-1
J gene: TRBJ2-7
CDR3 protein: CSAGGGTEGLAVHEQYF
CDR3 DNA: TGCAGCGCCGGCGGGGGTACAGAGGGACTAGCGGTACACGAGCAGTACTTC

D gene: TRBD2
clone size: few
V gene: TRBV12-3/TRBV12-4
J gene: TRBJ2-2
CDR3 protein: CASRSGTSGTTGELFF
CDR3 DNA: TGTGCCAGCAGGTCCGGGACTAGCGGTACCACCGGGGAGCTGTTTTTT

D gene: NA
clone size: once
V gene: TRBV11-3
J gene: TRBJ2-1
CDR3 protein: CASSGTGYNEQFF
CDR3 DNA: TGTGCCAGCAGCGGGACTGGCTACAATGAGCAGTTCTTC

D gene: NA
clone size: medium-sized
V gene: TRBV6-6
J gene: TRBJ1-5
CDR3 protein: CASSNQNTDTQHF
CDR3 DNA: TGTGCCAGCAGTAACCAAAACACAGATACGCAGCATTTT

D gene: NA
clone size: NA
V gene: TRBV25-1
J gene: TRBJ1-5
CDR3 protein: CASSPSASIDTQHF
CDR3 DNA: TGTGCCAGCAGTCCCAGCGCTAGCATAGATACGCAGCATTTT

D gene: TRBD2
clone size: few
V gene: TRBV7-8
J gene: TRBJ2-7
CDR3 protein: CASNGGSSYEQYF
CDR3 DNA: TGTGCCAGCAACGGCGGGAGCTCCTACGAGCAGTACTTC

D gene: NA
clone size: NA
V gene: TRBV5-1
J gene: TRBJ1-4
CDR3 protein: CASSPGPRELFF
CDR3 DNA: TGCGCCAGCAGCCCAGGCCCTCGGGAACTGTTTTTT

D gene: NA
clone size: NA
V gene: TRBV5-1
J gene: TRBJ1-1
CDR3 protein: CASSFRDTEAFF
CDR3 DNA: TGCGCCAGCAGCTTCCGTGACACTGAAGCTTTCTTT

D gene: NA
clone size: NA
V gene: TRBV6-2/TRBV6-3
J gene: TRBJ2-3
CDR3 protein: CASSAECSGSTDTQYF
CDR3 DNA: TGTGCCAGCAGTGCCGAATGTAGCGGAAGCACAGACACGCAGTATTTT

D gene: TRBD1
clone size: NA
V gene: TRBV29-1
J gene: TRBJ2-5
CDR3 protein: CSTTGKGYGETQYF
CDR3 DNA: TGCAGCACGACAGGGAAGGGATATGGGGAGACCCAGTACTTC

D gene: NA
clone size: NA
V gene: TRBV7-9
J gene: TRBJ2-1
CDR3 protein: CASSLASGLYNEQFF
CDR3 DNA: TGTGCCAGCAGCTTAGCGTCGGGCCTCTACAATGAGCAGTTCTTC

D gene: NA
clone size: few
V gene: TRBV12-3/TRBV12-4
J gene: TRBJ2-7
CDR3 protein: CASSKGFDYEQYF
CDR3 DNA: TGTGCCAGCAGTAAGGGGTTTGACTACGAGCAGTACTTC

D gene: NA
clone size: many
V gene: TRBV5-4
J gene: TRBJ2-1
CDR3 protein: CASSLGGASGYNEQFF
CDR3 DNA: TGTGCCAGCAGCCTGGGGGGGGCTAGCGGCTACAATGAGCAGTTCTTC

D gene: TRBD2
clone size: once
V gene: TRBV6-1
J gene: TRBJ2-1
CDR3 protein: CAASEVGGPREQFF
CDR3 DNA: TGTGCCGCATCTGAAGTGGGAGGGCCTAGGGAGCAGTTCTTC

D gene: TRBD2
clone size: few
V gene: TRBV5-1
J gene: TRBJ2-1
CDR3 protein: CASSLGLAEAHEQFF
CDR3 DNA: TGCGCCAGCAGCTTGGGACTAGCGGAGGCCCATGAGCAGTTCTTC

D gene: NA
clone size: few
V gene: TRBV20-1
J gene: TRBJ1-1
CDR3 protein: CSARDLGGTEAFF
CDR3 DNA: TGCAGTGCTAGAGATCTGGGGGGCACTGAAGCTTTCTTT

D gene: NA
clone size: many
V gene: TRBV15
J gene: TRBJ2-6
CDR3 protein: CATSKDRSGANVLTF
CDR3 DNA: TGTGCCACCAGCAAAGACAGGTCTGGGGCCAACGTCCTGACTTTC

D gene: NA
clone size: few
V gene: TRBV25-1
J gene: TRBJ2-1
CDR3 protein: CASSPPGGYNEQFF
CDR3 DNA: TGTGCCAGCAGTCCCCCCGGGGGCTACAATGAGCAGTTCTTC

D gene: NA
clone size: NA
V gene: TRBV15
J gene: TRBJ2-4
CDR3 protein: CATSSQDSPVTQYF
CDR3 DNA: TGTGCCACCAGCAGCCAAGATTCACCCGTTACCCAGTACTTC

D gene: NA
clone size: NA
V gene: TRBV7-6
J gene: TRBJ2-1
CDR3 protein: CASSAPGERNEQFF
CDR3 DNA: TGTGCCAGCAGCGCTCCGGGAGAACGCAATGAGCAGTTCTTC

D gene: NA
clone size: few
V gene: TRBV9
J gene: TRBJ2-2
CDR3 protein: CASSVGVGELFF
CDR3 DNA: TGTGCCAGCAGCGTTGGTGTCGGGGAGCTGTTTTTT

D gene: TRBD1
clone size: NA
V gene: TRBV5-6
J gene: TRBJ2-4
CDR3 protein: CASSARQGSPRNIQYF
CDR3 DNA: TGTGCCAGCAGCGCGAGACAGGGGTCCCCTAGGAACATTCAGTACTTC

D gene: NA
clone size: many
V gene: TRBV7-9
J gene: TRBJ2-7
CDR3 protein: CASSLGGPQSYEQYF
CDR3 DNA: TGTGCCAGCAGCTTAGGGGGACCGCAATCCTACGAGCAGTACTTC

D gene: NA
clone size: NA
V gene: TRBV9
J gene: TRBJ1-2
CDR3 protein: CANSERTGTSLLGYTF
CDR3 DNA: TGTGCCAACAGCGAAAGAACCGGGACGAGCCTACTAGGCTACACCTTC

D gene: TRBD1
clone size: many
V gene: TRBV2
J gene: TRBJ1-5
CDR3 protein: CASLRFRGTENQPQHF
CDR3 DNA: TGTGCCAGCCTCCGGTTCCGCGGGACAGAGAATCAGCCCCAGCATTTT

D gene: TRBD1
clone size: many
V gene: TRBV18
J gene: TRBJ1-2
CDR3 protein: CASSPRDRPYYGYTF
CDR3 DNA: TGTGCCAGCTCACCACGGGACAGGCCATACTATGGCTACACCTTC

D gene: NA
clone size: few
V gene: TRBV20-1
J gene: TRBJ2-1
CDR3 protein: CSASRDSLRDNEQFF
CDR3 DNA: TGCAGTGCTAGTAGGGACTCTCTCCGGGACAATGAGCAGTTCTTC

D gene: TRBD1
clone size: NA
V gene: TRBV20-1
J gene: TRBJ1-5
CDR3 protein: CSARMDRPSNQPQHF
CDR3 DNA: TGCAGTGCGAGAATGGACAGGCCTAGCAATCAGCCCCAGCATTTT